The 5 T cell receptor beta chains below all came from one sample that was sequenced in a study of TIL therapy for anti-PD-1-resistant metastatic lung cancer (dated by TCRdb to the early 2020s). In the paper's terms, the time point label means: pre-treatment sample, taken before nivolumab and TIL therapy. The baseline tumor samples were excised metastases, mostly pleural nodules or supraclavicular lymph nodes, taken from the same resection that was used to grow TIL. TCR beta CDR3 regions were amplified from genomic DNA with the immunoSEQ v3 hsTCRB kit using bias-controlled multiplex PCR. TCRdb re-hosts the immuneACCESS table, in-frame sequences only. Its copies lack some clones; in the studies checked, an unresolved V gene accounts for under half of them, and the cause for the rest is not known. The sample table records 20,000 to 30,000 clones; approximately 77% of these occur just once. Jointly, the top ten make up about 7.4% of the sample.

Here the sequenced sample was tumor tissue, taken at baseline. Receptors originate from a person between 30 and 79 years old with non-small cell lung cancer.

This clone is categorized as medium-sized. CDR3 loop: CASKVGQGSYEQYF. The CDR3 bases are TGTGCCAGCAAAGTAGGACAGGGGTCCTACGAGCAGTACTTC. The J gene is TRBJ2-7, the V gene TRBV27, with 9 nucleotides matching TRBD1. The CDR3 consists of 14 residues. V shed 7 bases and J 1 base; nucleotides not matched to a gene: 5. CDR1 and CDR2 (germline): MNHEY, SMNVEV (reference sequence).

V gene TRBV7-8 combines with J gene TRBJ2-7; D gene uncertain. CDR1 SGHVS and CDR2 FQNEAQ come from the germline V gene. V dropped 7 bases and J dropped 6 bases, with 10 bases sitting between them. The CDR3 contains 11 residues. The CDR3 sequence: CASIINREQYF. The DNA of the CDR3 is TGTGCCAGCATAATTAATCGCGAGCAGTACTTC.

This clone has just one count. The rearrangement uses TRBV9 and TRBJ2-4; D gene uncertain. Germline V gene lookup returns CDR1 SGDLS and CDR2 YYNGEE. The CDR3 has 20 residues. V shed 0 bases and J shed 0 bases, with 22 bases lying between them. CDR3 sequence reads: CASSVEDPWVRHLAKNIQYF. The CDR3 bases are TGTGCCAGCAGCGTAGAAGACCCCTGGGTACGACATTTAGCCAAAAACATTCAGTACTTC. Drawing the rest from reference TRBV9 and TRBJ2-4, the complete variable domain is DSGVTQTPKHLITATGQRVTLRCSPRSGDLSVYWYQQSLDQGLQFLIQYYNGEERAKGNILERFSAQQFPDLHSELNLSSLELGDSALYFCASSVEDPWVRHLAKNIQYFGAGTRLSVL.

The V and J genes are TRBV6-1 and TRBJ2-1; TRBD2 agrees at 13 bases. J lost 0 bases, V lost 5 bases, and 10 bases had no gene match. The germline gives CDR1 MNHNS, CDR2 SASEGT. CDR3 length: 19 amino acids. The chain's CDR3 is CASSKGLAGDTSSYNEQFF. For the CDR3, the DNA is TGTGCCAGCAGTAAAGGACTAGCGGGGGACACGAGCTCCTACAATGAGCAGTTCTTC.

This chain joins TRBV13 and TRBJ2-5, with D perhaps matching TRBD1 or TRBD2 (5 bases each). This CDR3 region has 14 residues. From germline, CDR1 is PRHDT and CDR2 FYEKMQ (reference sequence). Between the trimmed V and J ends, which lost 3 bases and 1 base, there was a span of 9 bases. Here the CDR3 reads CASSLWGTQETQYF. The CDR3 DNA is TGTGCCAGCAGCTTGTGGGGGACCCAAGAGACCCAGTACTTC.